This record covers a single TCR beta chain. The CDR3 extends over 15 amino acids. Trimming took 5 bases from V and 0 from J; bases not matched to a gene: 5. Germline lookup yields CDR1 SGHNT and CDR2 YENEEA. This entry belongs to a study of blood T cell repertoires in COVID-19. Study-level information: From the United States, Italy and Spain came samples of acute and convalescent COVID-19. PBMCs, B-cell-depleted T cells, or T cells provided the cDNA or gDNA that made up the material.

In the authors' workflow: For nucleated cells, counts were estimated from reference gene primer amplification. Sequenced by immunoSEQ multiplex PCR; TCRdb stores in-frame clones only, minus some. That table is the source of V, J and clone size, and D and trimming were worked out from the DNA. The sample holds just over 95,000 clones, 82% seen once. V usage is TRBV11-3 and J usage is TRBJ2-7, with TRBD1 matching 9 bases. The TCR originated in a man older than 75 with acute or convalescent COVID-19. Sequences were obtained from peripheral blood. The CDR3 loop is CASSRGTGTSYEQYF. The CDR3 DNA reads as TGTGCCAGCAGCCGAGGGACAGGGACCTCCTACGAGCAGTACTTC.